In this sample, the clone carrying this TCR beta chain turned up a few times. Its antigen remains unidentified. These data belong to a study of blood T cells in healthy people across ages. Study-level results: When set beside aged donors, long-lived donors presented more naive CD4+ cells and higher diversity. Unsorted PBMCs prevented conclusive naive versus antigen-experienced comparison.

The germline gives CDR1 SQVTM, CDR2 ANQGSEA. Trimming left V 7 bases short and J 7 bases short, with 17 bases between. The CDR3 is made up of 12 amino acids. The use of a sample-barcoded 5' primer and a J-beta primer mix characterized a second PCR of about 7 to 12 cycles. Each cDNA molecule was tagged by a template-switch adaptor that had 12 random nucleotides. TCRdb redid the calling of the 5' RACE reads with MiXCR, one entry per CDR3 protein. The data show 1.5 million to 1.8 million distinct CDR3 sequences, with approximately 39% seen just once and about 3.8% held by the top ten. This clonotype originated in a woman younger than 30 in good health. The sample comprised blood. The chain joins TRBV29-1 to TRBJ2-7; TRBD1 might be the D (6 bases). Here the CDR3 DNA reads TGCAGCGCACAACCTACAGGGAATGAGCAGTACTTC. Its translation is CSAQPTGNEQYF.